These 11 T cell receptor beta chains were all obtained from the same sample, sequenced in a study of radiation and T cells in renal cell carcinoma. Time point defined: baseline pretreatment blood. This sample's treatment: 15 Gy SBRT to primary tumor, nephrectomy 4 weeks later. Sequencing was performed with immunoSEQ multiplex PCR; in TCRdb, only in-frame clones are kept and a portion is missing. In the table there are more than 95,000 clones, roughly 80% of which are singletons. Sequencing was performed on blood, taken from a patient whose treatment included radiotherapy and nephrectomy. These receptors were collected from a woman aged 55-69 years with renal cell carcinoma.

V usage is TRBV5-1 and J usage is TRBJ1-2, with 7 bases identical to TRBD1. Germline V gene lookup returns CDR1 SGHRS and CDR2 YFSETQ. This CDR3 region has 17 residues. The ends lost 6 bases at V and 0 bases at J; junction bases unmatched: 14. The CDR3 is CASTLGPDRVSNYGYTF. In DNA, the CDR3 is TGCGCCAGCACCCTGGGTCCCGACAGGGTATCTAACTATGGCTACACCTTC.

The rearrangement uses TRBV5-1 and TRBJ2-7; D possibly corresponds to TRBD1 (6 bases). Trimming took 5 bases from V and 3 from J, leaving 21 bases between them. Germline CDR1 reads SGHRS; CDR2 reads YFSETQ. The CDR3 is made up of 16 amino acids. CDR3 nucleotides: TGCGCCAGCAGGGCAGGATCACAGGGAGCGGACTACGAGCAGTACTTC. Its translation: CASRAGSQGADYEQYF.

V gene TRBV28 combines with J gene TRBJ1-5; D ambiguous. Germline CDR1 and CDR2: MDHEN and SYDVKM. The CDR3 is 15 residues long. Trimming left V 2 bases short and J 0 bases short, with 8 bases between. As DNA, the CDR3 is TGTGCCAGCAGTTTAGGAGGGCTTAGCAATCAGCCCCAGCATTTT. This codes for CASSLGGLSNQPQHF.

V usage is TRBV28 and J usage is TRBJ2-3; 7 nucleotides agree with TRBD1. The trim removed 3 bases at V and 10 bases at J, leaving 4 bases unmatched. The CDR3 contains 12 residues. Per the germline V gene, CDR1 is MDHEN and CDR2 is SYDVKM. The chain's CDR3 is CASSFGTAAQYF. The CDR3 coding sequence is TGTGCCAGCAGTTTCGGGACAGCAGCGCAGTATTTT.

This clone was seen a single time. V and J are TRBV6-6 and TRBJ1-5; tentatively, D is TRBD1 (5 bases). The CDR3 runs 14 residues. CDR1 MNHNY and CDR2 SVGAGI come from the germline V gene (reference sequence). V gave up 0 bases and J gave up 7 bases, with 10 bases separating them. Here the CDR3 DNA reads TGTGCCAGCAGTTACTCCGAGGGGAGGCAGCCCCAGCATTTT. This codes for CASSYSEGRQPQHF.

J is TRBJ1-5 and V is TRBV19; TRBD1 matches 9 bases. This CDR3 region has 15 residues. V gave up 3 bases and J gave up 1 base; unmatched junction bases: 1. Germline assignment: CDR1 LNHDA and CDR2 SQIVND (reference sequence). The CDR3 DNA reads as TGTGCCAGTAGTATTGGGACAGGGAGCAATCAGCCCCAGCATTTT. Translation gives CASSIGTGSNQPQHF.

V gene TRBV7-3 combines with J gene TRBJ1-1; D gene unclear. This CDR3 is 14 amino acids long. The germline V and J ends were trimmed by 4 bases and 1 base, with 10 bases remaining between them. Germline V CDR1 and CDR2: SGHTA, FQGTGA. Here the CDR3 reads CASSSHAANTEAFF. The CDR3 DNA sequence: TGTGCCAGCAGCTCACACGCAGCGAACACTGAAGCTTTCTTT.

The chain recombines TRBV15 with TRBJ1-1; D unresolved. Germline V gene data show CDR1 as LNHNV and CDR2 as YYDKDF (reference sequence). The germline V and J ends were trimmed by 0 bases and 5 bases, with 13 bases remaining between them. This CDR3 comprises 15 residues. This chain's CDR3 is CATSRDQNRRTEAFF. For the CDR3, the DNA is TGTGCCACCAGCAGAGATCAGAATCGGAGGACTGAAGCTTTCTTT.

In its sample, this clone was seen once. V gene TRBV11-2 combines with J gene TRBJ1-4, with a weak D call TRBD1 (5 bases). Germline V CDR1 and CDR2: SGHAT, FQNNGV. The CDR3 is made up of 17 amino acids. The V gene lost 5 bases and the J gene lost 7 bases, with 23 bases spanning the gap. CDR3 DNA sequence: TGTGCCAGCAGCCCCCAGTTAAGTGAGGGGTCAGGTGAAAAACTGTTTTTT. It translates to CASSPQLSEGSGEKLFF.

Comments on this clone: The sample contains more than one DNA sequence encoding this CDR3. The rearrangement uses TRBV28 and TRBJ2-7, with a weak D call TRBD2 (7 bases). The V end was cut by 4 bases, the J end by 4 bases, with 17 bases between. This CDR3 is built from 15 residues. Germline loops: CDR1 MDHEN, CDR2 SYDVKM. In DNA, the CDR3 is TGTGCCAGCAGTTCCCCGGCGGGGGCGGGGTACGAGCAGTACTTC. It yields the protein CASSSPAGAGYEQYF.

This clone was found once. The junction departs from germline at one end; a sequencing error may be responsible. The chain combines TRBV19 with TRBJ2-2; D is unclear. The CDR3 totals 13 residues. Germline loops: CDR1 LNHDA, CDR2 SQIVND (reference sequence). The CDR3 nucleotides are TGTGCCAGTAGTATTGAGAACTCCGGGGAGCTGTTTTTT. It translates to CASSIENSGELFF.